This entry concerns a single TCR beta chain. Its specificity is unknown. This entry comes from a study of blood T cells in healthy people across ages. The study, taken as a whole, reports: Naive CD4+ cell counts and diversity both ran higher in long-lived than in aged donors.

A J-beta primer mix and a sample-barcoded 5' primer were used in a second PCR of roughly 6 to 12 cycles. No fewer than 2.5 million CDR3-containing paired-end reads came from each sample. Using its own MiXCR run on the 5' RACE reads, TCRdb lists one record per CDR3 protein. The sample includes over 1.5 million distinct CDR3 sequences, 49% of them seen just once. V lost 4 bases to trimming and J lost 6 bases; unmatched junction nucleotides: 5. Germline CDR1 and CDR2: LNHDA and SQIVND (reference sequence). CDR3 length: 13 residues. Isolation yielded PBMCs, at least 7 million per sample, in every case. The receptor was isolated from a woman in her thirties or forties in good health. The sample taken for sequencing was blood. This chain connects TRBV19 to TRBJ2-5, with TRBD2 identical over 7 bases. CDR3 sequence: CASSTGGGQTQYF. CDR3 in DNA: TGTGCCAGTAGTACCGGCGGGGGTCAGACCCAGTACTTC.